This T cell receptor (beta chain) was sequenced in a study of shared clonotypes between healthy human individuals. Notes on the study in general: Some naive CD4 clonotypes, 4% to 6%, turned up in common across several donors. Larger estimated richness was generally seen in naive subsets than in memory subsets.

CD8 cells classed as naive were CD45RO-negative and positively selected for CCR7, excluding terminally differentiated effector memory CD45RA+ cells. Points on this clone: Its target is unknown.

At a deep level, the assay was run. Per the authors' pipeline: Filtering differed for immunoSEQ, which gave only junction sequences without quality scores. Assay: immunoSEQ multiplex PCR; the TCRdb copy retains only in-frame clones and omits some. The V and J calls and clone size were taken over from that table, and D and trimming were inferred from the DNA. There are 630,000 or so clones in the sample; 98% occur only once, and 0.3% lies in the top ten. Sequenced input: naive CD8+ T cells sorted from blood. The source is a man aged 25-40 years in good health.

CDR3 residues: CSVDGTSAYNEQFF. CDR3 nucleotide sequence: TGCAGCGTTGACGGGACTAGCGCCTACAATGAGCAGTTCTTC. This rearrangement joins TRBV29-1 to TRBJ2-1; 10 bases agree with TRBD2. The CDR3 runs to 14 residues. The trim removed 3 bases at V and 2 bases at J, leaving 1 base unmatched. The germline V gene encodes CDR1 SQVTM and CDR2 ANQGSEA.